These 24 T cell receptor beta chains share one sample of origin, sequenced in a study of T cell responses to AZD1222 COVID-19 vaccine. Generated by immunoSEQ multiplex PCR, the TCRdb table keeps only in-frame clones and is missing some. This sample has 90,000 to 95,000 clones, with around nine tenths found just once. The sample was peripheral blood, taken on day 0 of AZD1222 vaccination. The receptors originated from an adult in good health.

V is TRBV2 and J is TRBJ1-2; 8 bases match TRBD1. Per germline, CDR1 SNHLY and CDR2 FYNNEI. The CDR3 is 15 residues long. V shed 7 bases and J 4 bases; nucleotides not matched to a gene: 11. The CDR3 DNA sequence: TGTGCCAGCAACTTGGACAGGGATAGTGTCTATGGCTACACCTTC. Translation gives CASNLDRDSVYGYTF.

This chain joins TRBV19 and TRBJ2-2; 10 bases agree with TRBD2. In germline, CDR1 is LNHDA, CDR2 SQIVND (reference sequence). The V gene end was trimmed by 5 bases and the J gene end by 6 bases; junction bases not matched to a gene: 12. This CDR3 is 17 amino acids long. This CDR3 is CASSSRSGRAVSGELFF. The CDR3, as DNA: TGTGCCAGTAGTTCCAGAAGCGGGAGGGCCGTTTCCGGGGAGCTGTTTTTT. The full variable domain, in which reference TRBV19 and TRBJ2-2 provide the parts outside the CDR3, is DGGITQSPKYLFRKEGQNVTLSCEQNLNHDAMYWYRQDPGQGLRLIYYSQIVNDFQKGDIAEGYSVSREKKESFPLTVTSAQKNPTAFYLCASSSRSGRAVSGELFFGEGSRLTVL.

This clone was seen once. The rearrangement uses TRBV7-8 and TRBJ2-7; D ambiguous. CDR3 length equals 13 residues. From germline, CDR1 is SGHVS and CDR2 FQNEAQ. V lost 3 bases to trimming and J lost 4 bases, with 10 bases between them. CDR3 coding DNA: TGTGCCAGCAGCTTGAGGCCTAATTACGAGCAGTACTTC. Amino acid sequence: CASSLRPNYEQYF.

J is TRBJ2-7 and V is TRBV9, with D perhaps being TRBD1 or TRBD2 (6 bases each). The CDR3 has 16 residues. Trimming shortened V by 0 bases and J by 3 bases, and 16 bases separated the two germline ends. Germline V lookup: CDR1 SGDLS, CDR2 YYNGEE. CDR3: CASSVGGQGGIYEQYF. As DNA, the CDR3 is TGTGCCAGCAGCGTAGGGGGGCAAGGCGGGATCTACGAGCAGTACTTC.

CDR3 bases: TGTGCCAGCAGTTCCCAGGGTGAGGGCACTGAAGCTTTCTTT. This codes for CASSSQGEGTEAFF. The V and J genes are TRBV6-5 and TRBJ1-1; D may be TRBD1 (5 bases). Germline assignment: CDR1 MNHEY and CDR2 SVGAGI. V was shortened by 4 bases and J by 4 bases, with 13 bases between the two germline ends. This CDR3 contains 14 residues.

The chain joins TRBV6-4 to TRBJ1-2; 9 bases align to TRBD1. V trimming: 3 bases; J trimming: 6 bases; junction bases outside the gene matches: 2. CDR3 length: 13 amino acids. The V gene's germline CDR1 is MRHNA and CDR2 SNTAGT. For the CDR3, the DNA is TGTGCCAGCAGTGAGGGACAGGGTGATGGCTACACCTTC. Protein sequence: CASSEGQGDGYTF.

V and J are TRBV7-6 and TRBJ1-2; the D is unclear. Per the germline V gene, CDR1 is SGHVS and CDR2 is FNYEAQ. The CDR3 has 13 residues. Between the trimmed V and J ends, which lost 0 bases and 7 bases, there was a span of 9 bases. The CDR3 DNA reads as TGTGCCAGCAGCTTAGCGCAACTAGGTGGCTACACCTTC. It specifies CASSLAQLGGYTF.

The chain has TRBV3-1 (or the pseudogene TRBV3-2) and TRBJ1-2; 10 bases line up with TRBD1. Looked up from germline, CDR1 is LGHDT and CDR2 is YNNKEL (reference sequence). The CDR3 has 15 amino acids. J gave up 6 bases and V 6 bases, and 10 bases lay outside the gene matches. Written as DNA, the CDR3 is TGTGCCAGCAGGTTTGGCGACAGGGGGCAGAATGGCTACACCTTC. Translation gives CASRFGDRGQNGYTF.

The DNA of the CDR3 is TGTGCCACCAGTGATTTGCAACACTACAGGGGTCAGTGGAGCGAGCAGTACTTC. Encoded protein: CATSDLQHYRGQWSEQYF. The chain has TRBV24-1 and TRBJ2-7; the match to TRBD1 covers 7 bases. This CDR3 has 18 amino acids. Germline V gene lookup returns CDR1 KGHDR and CDR2 SFDVKD. The junction had 16 bases not matched to a gene; V was cut back by 0 bases and J by 6 bases.

The chain is built from TRBV5-1 and TRBJ2-1, with a tentative D call TRBD1 (6 bases). This CDR3 spans 15 amino acids. Germline V CDR1 and CDR2: SGHRS, YFSETQ. Deletions cut 1 base from V and 3 bases from J, with 11 bases between. The CDR3 loop is CASSLTSGDYNEQFF. The CDR3 bases are TGCGCCAGCAGCTTGACGTCAGGGGACTACAATGAGCAGTTCTTC.

The rearrangement uses TRBV3-1 (or the pseudogene TRBV3-2) and TRBJ2-1, with D possibly TRBD2 on 6 matching bases. From germline, CDR1 is LGHDT and CDR2 YNNKEL (reference sequence). There are 16 residues in the CDR3. The ends were cut back, 4 bases at V and 0 bases at J, with 13 bases in the middle. CDR3 bases: TGTGCCAGCAGCCGGGGACTGTCAATCTCCTACAATGAGCAGTTCTTC. Translation gives CASSRGLSISYNEQFF.

This chain connects TRBV2 to TRBJ1-5; D is perhaps TRBD1 (6 bases). From germline, CDR1 is SNHLY and CDR2 FYNNEI. The CDR3 is made up of 16 amino acids. Trimming removed 4 bases from V and 6 bases from J, with 19 bases in between. The CDR3 here is CASSVRASGASQPQHF. The CDR3 DNA reads as TGTGCCAGCAGTGTTAGGGCCTCAGGGGCGTCTCAGCCCCAGCATTTT.

The chain links TRBV6-5 to TRBJ2-1; weak D call: TRBD2 (6 bases). Trimming pared 6 bases from V and 9 bases from J, leaving 15 bases between. Germline values: CDR1 MNHEY, CDR2 SVGAGI. This CDR3 is 13 amino acids long. The CDR3 protein is CASRPTGVGEQFF. CDR3 nucleotide sequence: TGTGCCAGCAGGCCAACGGGGGTCGGTGAGCAGTTCTTC.

The V call is TRBV4-1, the J call TRBJ1-2, with 8 positions matching TRBD1. Germline CDR1 reads MGHRA; CDR2 reads YSYEKL. Trimming at V came to 0 bases and at J to 6 bases, leaving 0 bases not matched to a gene. The CDR3 loop spans 13 amino acids. CDR3 bases: TGCGCCAGCAGCCAAGAGACAGGGGATGGCTACACCTTC. Residues: CASSQETGDGYTF.

V and J are TRBV4-3 and TRBJ2-7; 9 bases are shared with TRBD1. The CDR3 totals 16 residues. V dropped 3 bases and J dropped 7; count of bases not matched to a gene: 13. Germline lookup yields CDR1 LGHNA and CDR2 YSLEER. Written as DNA, the CDR3 is TGCGCCAGCAGCCAGGACCTACAGGGGGCGACAACGGAGCAGTACTTC. It translates to CASSQDLQGATTEQYF.

The V and J genes are TRBV2 and TRBJ2-3; unclear D gene. This CDR3 is built from 15 residues. CDR1 SNHLY and CDR2 FYNNEI come from the germline V gene. V was clipped by 7 bases and J by 0 bases, with 14 bases between them. CDR3 residues: CASKVQGTSTDTQYF. CDR3 nucleotides: TGTGCCAGCAAGGTGCAAGGTACTAGCACAGATACGCAGTATTTT.

The genes are TRBV9 and TRBJ2-1; 10 positions match TRBD2. Losses at the gene ends were 4 bases for V and 2 bases for J; bases not matched to a gene: 3. The CDR3 has 15 amino acids. The germline CDR1 and CDR2 sequences are SGDLS and YYNGEE. The CDR3: CASSPTSGAYNEQFF. In DNA form, the CDR3 reads TGTGCCAGCAGCCCCACTAGCGGGGCCTACAATGAGCAGTTCTTC.

As to this clone: The sample has other DNA sequences that encode this CDR3 too. This rearrangement joins TRBV2 to TRBJ2-3; D gene unclear. Trimming cost V 5 bases and J 4 bases, with 10 bases left between them. From germline, CDR1 is SNHLY and CDR2 FYNNEI. This CDR3 is built from 13 residues. CDR3 DNA sequence: TGTGCCAGCAGTCCTCCTCCTGCAGATACGCAGTATTTT. Encoded protein: CASSPPPADTQYF.

The V and J genes are TRBV20-1 and TRBJ1-5, with 12 bases identical to TRBD1. This CDR3 is 15 amino acids long. J was trimmed by 7 bases and V by 3 bases; bases with no gene match: 7. The germline CDR1 and CDR2 sequences are DFQATT and SNEGSKA (reference sequence). The CDR3 sequence: CSASGDRGQEQPQHF. In nucleotides, the CDR3 is TGCAGTGCTAGTGGGGACAGGGGGCAGGAACAGCCCCAGCATTTT.

This rearrangement joins TRBV11-3 to TRBJ2-3; 8 nucleotides agree with TRBD2. From germline, CDR1 is SGHNT and CDR2 YENEEA. Germline trimming cut 5 bases from V and 0 bases from J; bases unmatched to any gene: 4. CDR3 length: 15 residues. CDR3 nucleotide sequence: TGTGCCAGCAGCCGGGGGGGCGGAAGCACAGATACGCAGTATTTT. Amino acid sequence: CASSRGGGSTDTQYF.

This clone was counted a single time. The rearrangement joins TRBV18 to TRBJ2-2; 7 bases fit TRBD1. The V gene end was trimmed by 2 bases and the J gene end by 4 bases; junction bases not matched to a gene: 4. Germline V gene sequence: CDR1 KGHSH, CDR2 LQKENI. CDR3 size: 15 residues. CDR3 sequence (DNA): TGTGCCAGCTCACCAGCAGGGACAGTCACCGGGGAGCTGTTTTTT. Translation gives CASSPAGTVTGELFF.

The rearrangement joins TRBV9 to TRBJ2-2; D perhaps matches TRBD1 (6 bases). The CDR3 is 17 amino acids. Germline loops: CDR1 SGDLS, CDR2 YYNGEE. V dropped 1 base and J dropped 3 bases, with 16 bases sitting between them. CDR3 sequence: CASSVRPNRVDTGELFF. Here the CDR3 DNA reads TGTGCCAGCAGCGTACGTCCGAACAGGGTAGACACCGGGGAGCTGTTTTTT.

This clone was found a few times. The chain is built from TRBV19 and TRBJ1-6, with 7 positions matching TRBD1. After removal of 5 bases from V and 7 bases from J, the junction contained 5 bases not matched to a gene. Germline V gene sequence: CDR1 LNHDA, CDR2 SQIVND (reference sequence). This CDR3 has 14 amino acids. This CDR3 is CASSHRGYNSPLHF. The CDR3 DNA follows: TGTGCCAGTAGTCACAGGGGTTACAATTCACCCCTCCACTTT.

The V call is TRBV5-8, the J call TRBJ1-4; D unresolved. Deletions cut 4 bases from V and 8 bases from J, with 21 bases between. This CDR3 has 16 residues. Per germline, CDR1 SGHTS and CDR2 YDEGEE. CDR3 protein: CASSERMTPGREKLFF. As DNA, the CDR3 is TGTGCCAGCAGCGAACGAATGACTCCCGGGAGGGAAAAACTGTTTTTT.